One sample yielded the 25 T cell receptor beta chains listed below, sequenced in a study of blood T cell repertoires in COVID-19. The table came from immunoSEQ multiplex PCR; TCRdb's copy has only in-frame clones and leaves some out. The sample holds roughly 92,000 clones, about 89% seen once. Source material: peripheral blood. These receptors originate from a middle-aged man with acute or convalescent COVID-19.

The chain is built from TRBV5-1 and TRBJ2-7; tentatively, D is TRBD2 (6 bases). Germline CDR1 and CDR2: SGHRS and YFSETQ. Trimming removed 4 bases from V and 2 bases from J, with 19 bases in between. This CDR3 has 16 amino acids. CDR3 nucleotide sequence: TGCGCCAGCAGCCAGGCAGAGGGACTCAACGCCTACGAGCAGTACTTC. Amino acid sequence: CASSQAEGLNAYEQYF.

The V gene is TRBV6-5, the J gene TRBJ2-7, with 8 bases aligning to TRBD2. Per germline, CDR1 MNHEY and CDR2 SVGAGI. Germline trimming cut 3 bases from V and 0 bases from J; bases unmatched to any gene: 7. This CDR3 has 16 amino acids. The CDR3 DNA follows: TGTGCCAGCAGTTATTCCGCTACTAGCGGCTCCTACGAGCAGTACTTC. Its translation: CASSYSATSGSYEQYF.

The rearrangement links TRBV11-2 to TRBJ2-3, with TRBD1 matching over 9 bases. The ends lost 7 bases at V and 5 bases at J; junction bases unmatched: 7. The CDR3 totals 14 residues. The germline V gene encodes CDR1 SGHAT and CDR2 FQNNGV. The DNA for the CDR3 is TGTGCCAGCACCTCACAGGGGGCGAAAGATACGCAGTATTTT. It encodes CASTSQGAKDTQYF.

The CDR3 nucleotides are TGCAGTGCTAGTGTGAGGGGGCCAAGCTCCTACAATGAGCAGTTCTTC. The encoded protein is CSASVRGPSSYNEQFF. The rearrangement uses TRBV20-1 and TRBJ2-1; TRBD1 matches 7 bases. V lost 3 bases, J lost 0 bases, and 8 bases stayed unmatched. The CDR3 extends over 16 amino acids. CDR1 and CDR2 (germline): DFQATT, SNEGSKA (reference sequence).

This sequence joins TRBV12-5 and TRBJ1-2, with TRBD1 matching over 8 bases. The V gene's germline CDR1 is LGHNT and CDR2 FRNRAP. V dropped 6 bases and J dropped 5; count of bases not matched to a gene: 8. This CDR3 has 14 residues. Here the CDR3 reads CASGLGQGAYGYTF. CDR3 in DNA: TGTGCTAGTGGCCTAGGACAGGGCGCTTATGGCTACACCTTC.

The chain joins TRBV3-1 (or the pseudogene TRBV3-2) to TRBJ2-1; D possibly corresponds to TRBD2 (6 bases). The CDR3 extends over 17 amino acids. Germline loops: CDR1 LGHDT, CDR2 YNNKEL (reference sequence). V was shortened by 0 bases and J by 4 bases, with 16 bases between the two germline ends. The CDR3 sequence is CASSQDWAGLPYNEQFF. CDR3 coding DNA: TGTGCCAGCAGCCAAGATTGGGCAGGACTACCTTACAATGAGCAGTTCTTC.

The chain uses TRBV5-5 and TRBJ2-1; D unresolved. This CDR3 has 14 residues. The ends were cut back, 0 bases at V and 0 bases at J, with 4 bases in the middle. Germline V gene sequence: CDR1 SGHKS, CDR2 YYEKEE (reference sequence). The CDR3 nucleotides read TGTGCCAGCAGCTTGGCCCGCTCCTACAATGAGCAGTTCTTC. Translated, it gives CASSLARSYNEQFF.

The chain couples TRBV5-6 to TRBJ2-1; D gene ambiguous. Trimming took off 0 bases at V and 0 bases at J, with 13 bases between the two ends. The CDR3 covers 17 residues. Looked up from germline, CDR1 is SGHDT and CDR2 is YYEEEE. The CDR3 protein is CASSLVPHLSSYNEQFF. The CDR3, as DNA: TGTGCCAGCAGCTTGGTCCCGCACCTCAGCTCCTACAATGAGCAGTTCTTC.

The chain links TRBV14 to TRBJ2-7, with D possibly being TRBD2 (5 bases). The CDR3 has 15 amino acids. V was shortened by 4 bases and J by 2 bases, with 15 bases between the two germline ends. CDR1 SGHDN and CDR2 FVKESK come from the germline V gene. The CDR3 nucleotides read TGTGCCAGCAGCCCCGCGGGCGGTCTCGCCTACGAGCAGTACTTC. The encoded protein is CASSPAGGLAYEQYF.

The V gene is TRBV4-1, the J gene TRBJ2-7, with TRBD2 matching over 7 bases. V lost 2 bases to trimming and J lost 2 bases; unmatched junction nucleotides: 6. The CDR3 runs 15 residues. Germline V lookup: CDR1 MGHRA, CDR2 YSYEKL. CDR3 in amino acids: CASSQLHGGTYEQYF. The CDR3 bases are TGCGCCAGCAGCCAACTACACGGGGGGACCTACGAGCAGTACTTC.

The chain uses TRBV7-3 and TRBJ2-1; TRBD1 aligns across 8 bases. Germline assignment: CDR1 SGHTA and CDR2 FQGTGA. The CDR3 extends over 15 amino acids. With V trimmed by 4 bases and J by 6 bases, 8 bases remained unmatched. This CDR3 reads CASSSQGALSNEQFF. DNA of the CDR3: TGTGCCAGCAGCTCCCAGGGGGCGCTTAGCAATGAGCAGTTCTTC.

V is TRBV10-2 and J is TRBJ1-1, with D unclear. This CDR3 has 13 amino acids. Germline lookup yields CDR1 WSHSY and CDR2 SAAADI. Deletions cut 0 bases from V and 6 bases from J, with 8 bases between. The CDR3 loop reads CASSESAVPEAFF. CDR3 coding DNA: TGCGCCAGCAGTGAGTCAGCGGTCCCTGAAGCTTTCTTT.

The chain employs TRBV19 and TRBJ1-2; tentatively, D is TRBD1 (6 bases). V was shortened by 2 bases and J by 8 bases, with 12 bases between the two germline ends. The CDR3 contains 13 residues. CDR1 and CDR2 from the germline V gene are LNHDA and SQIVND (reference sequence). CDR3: CASSITDSRGYTF. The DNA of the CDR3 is TGTGCCAGTAGTATAACGGACAGTAGGGGCTACACCTTC.

CDR3 amino acids: CASSLPGGFGYGYTF. The CDR3 region has the DNA TGTGCCAGCAGCCTACCGGGGGGGTTCGGCTATGGCTACACCTTC. The chain couples TRBV7-6 to TRBJ1-2, with D possibly being TRBD1 (5 bases). Between the trimmed V and J ends, which lost 5 bases and 4 bases, there was a span of 17 bases. CDR3 length: 15 residues. Looked up from germline, CDR1 is SGHVS and CDR2 is FNYEAQ.

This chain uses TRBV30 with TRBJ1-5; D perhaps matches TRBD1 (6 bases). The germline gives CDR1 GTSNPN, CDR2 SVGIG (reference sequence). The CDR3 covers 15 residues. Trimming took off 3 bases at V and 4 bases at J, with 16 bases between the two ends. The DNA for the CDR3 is TGTGCCTGGAGGGGGGCAGGGATCCCAAATCAGCCCCAGCATTTT. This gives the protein CAWRGAGIPNQPQHF.

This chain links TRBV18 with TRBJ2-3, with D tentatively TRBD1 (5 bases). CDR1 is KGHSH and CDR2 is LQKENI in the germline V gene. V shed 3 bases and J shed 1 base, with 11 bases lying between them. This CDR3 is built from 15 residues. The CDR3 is CASSPSLGGTDTQYF. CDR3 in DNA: TGTGCCAGCTCACCTTCTCTAGGGGGCACAGATACGCAGTATTTT. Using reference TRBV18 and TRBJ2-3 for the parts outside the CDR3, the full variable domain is NAGVMQNPRHLVRRRGQEARLRCSPMKGHSHVYWYRQLPEEGLKFMVYLQKENIIDESGMPKERFSAEFPKEGPSILRIQQVVRGDSAAYFCASSPSLGGTDTQYFGPGTRLTVL.

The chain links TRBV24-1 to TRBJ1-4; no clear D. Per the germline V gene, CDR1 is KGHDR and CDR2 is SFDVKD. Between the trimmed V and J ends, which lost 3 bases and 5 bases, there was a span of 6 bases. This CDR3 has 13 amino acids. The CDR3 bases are TGTGCCACCAGTGATCTAACCAATGAAAAACTGTTTTTT. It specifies CATSDLTNEKLFF.

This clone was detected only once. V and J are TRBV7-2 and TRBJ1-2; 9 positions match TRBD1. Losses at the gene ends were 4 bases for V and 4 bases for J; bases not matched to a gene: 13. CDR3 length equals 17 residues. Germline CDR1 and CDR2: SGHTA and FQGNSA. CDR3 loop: CASSSPSGTGLAYGYTF. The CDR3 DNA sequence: TGTGCCAGCAGCTCACCGTCCGGGACAGGGTTGGCCTATGGCTACACCTTC.

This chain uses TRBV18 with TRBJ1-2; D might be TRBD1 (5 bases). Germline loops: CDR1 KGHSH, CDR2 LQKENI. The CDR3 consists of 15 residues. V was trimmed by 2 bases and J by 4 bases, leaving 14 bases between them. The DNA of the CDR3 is TGTGCCAGCTCACCAGGCGGGACGGGCCCCTATGGCTACACCTTC. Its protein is CASSPGGTGPYGYTF.

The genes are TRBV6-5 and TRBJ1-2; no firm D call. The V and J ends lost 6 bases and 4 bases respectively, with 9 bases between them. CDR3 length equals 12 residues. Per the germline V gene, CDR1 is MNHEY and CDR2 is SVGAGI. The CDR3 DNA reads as TGTGCCAGCAGGGGTTGGAGCTATGGCTACACCTTC. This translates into CASRGWSYGYTF.

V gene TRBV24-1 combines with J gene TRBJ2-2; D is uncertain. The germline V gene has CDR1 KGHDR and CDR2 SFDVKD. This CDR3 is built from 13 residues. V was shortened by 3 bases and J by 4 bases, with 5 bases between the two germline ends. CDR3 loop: CATSDRSTGELFF. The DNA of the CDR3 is TGTGCCACCAGTGATCGGAGCACCGGGGAGCTGTTTTTT.

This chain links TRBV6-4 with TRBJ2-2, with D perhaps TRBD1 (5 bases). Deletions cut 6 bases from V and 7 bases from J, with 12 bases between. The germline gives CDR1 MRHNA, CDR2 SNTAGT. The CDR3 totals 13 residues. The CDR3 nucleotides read TGTGCCAGCAGCCTGACAGATTACGGGGAGCTGTTTTTT. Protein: CASSLTDYGELFF.

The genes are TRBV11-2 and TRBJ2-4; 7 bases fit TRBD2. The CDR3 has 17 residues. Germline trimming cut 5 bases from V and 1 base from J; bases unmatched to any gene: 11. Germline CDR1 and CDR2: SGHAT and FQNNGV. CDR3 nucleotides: TGTGCCAGCAGCCCCCGCCTGGGGGGGACGGCCAAAAACATTCAGTACTTC. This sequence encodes CASSPRLGGTAKNIQYF.

CDR3 amino acids: CTSRTQRSNYEQYF. The DNA of the CDR3 is TGCACCAGCAGAACACAACGATCAAACTACGAGCAGTACTTC. The chain combines TRBV1 with TRBJ2-7; TRBD1 was called by the table and not checked on the DNA. TRBV1 represents a pseudogene. The CDR3 loop spans 14 amino acids.

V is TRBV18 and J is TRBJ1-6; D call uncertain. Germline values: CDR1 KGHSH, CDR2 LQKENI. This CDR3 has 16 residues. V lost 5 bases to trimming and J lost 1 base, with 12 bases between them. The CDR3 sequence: CASSMGRGSYNSPLHF. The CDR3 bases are TGTGCCAGCTCAATGGGTCGGGGATCCTATAATTCACCCCTCCACTTT.